Listed below are T cell receptor beta chains from one sample, sequenced in a study of blood T cells in healthy people across ages. TCRdb analysed the 5' RACE reads with MiXCR anew, one entry per CDR3 protein. The repertoire holds about 1.8 million distinct CDR3 sequences, with around 50% as singletons. Source material: blood. These receptors were taken from a woman in her 40s in good health. The CDR3 runs from the conserved cysteine through the conserved F or W. The order of the fields is J gene, clone size, D gene, V gene, CDR3 DNA, CDR3 protein. The D gene is left open where the match is weak. Not all rows give a size; the values are once, few, many and, for expanded clones, a class.

J gene: TRBJ2-5
clone size: -
D gene: TRBD2
V gene: TRBV6-2/TRBV6-3
CDR3 DNA: TGTGCCAGCAGTTATAGCGGGGGGGACTTCGAGACCCAGTACTTC
CDR3 protein: CASSYSGGDFETQYF

J gene: TRBJ2-5
clone size: -
D gene: -
V gene: TRBV9
CDR3 DNA: TGTGCCAGCAGCACAGGGGTTGGGGAGGGTGTCACCCAAGAGACCCAGTACTTC
CDR3 protein: CASSTGVGEGVTQETQYF

J gene: TRBJ2-3
clone size: -
D gene: -
V gene: TRBV20-1
CDR3 DNA: TGCAGTGCTAGAGTCAACACAGATACGCAGTATTTT
CDR3 protein: CSARVNTDTQYF

J gene: TRBJ2-1
clone size: -
D gene: TRBD2
V gene: TRBV6-2/TRBV6-3
CDR3 DNA: TGTGCCAGCAGCAGAACTAGCGGGGGACGTGCCTTGCAATCCTACAATGAGCAGTTCTTC
CDR3 protein: CASSRTSGGRALQSYNEQFF

J gene: TRBJ2-7
clone size: -
D gene: -
V gene: TRBV20-1
CDR3 DNA: TGCAGTGCTTTGAAACCTCAGGGTTCCTACGAGCAGTACTTC
CDR3 protein: CSALKPQGSYEQYF

J gene: TRBJ2-5
clone size: -
D gene: -
V gene: TRBV6-5
CDR3 DNA: TGTGCCAGCAGTTACGCAGGACAGTGGGCGCAAGGAGAGACCCAGTACTTC
CDR3 protein: CASSYAGQWAQGETQYF

J gene: TRBJ2-3
clone size: once
D gene: -
V gene: TRBV7-2
CDR3 DNA: TGTGCCAGCAGCGTAGCAGGCAGGCATACGCAGTATTTT
CDR3 protein: CASSVAGRHTQYF

J gene: TRBJ1-2
clone size: few
D gene: -
V gene: TRBV28
CDR3 DNA: TGTGCCAGCAGTTTACAGGTTGCTAACTATGGCTACACCTTC
CDR3 protein: CASSLQVANYGYTF

J gene: TRBJ2-3
clone size: -
D gene: TRBD1
V gene: TRBV7-9
CDR3 DNA: TGTGCCAGCAGCTCTACAGGGGCCAGCAGAGATACGCAGTATTTT
CDR3 protein: CASSSTGASRDTQYF

J gene: TRBJ2-7
clone size: -
D gene: -
V gene: TRBV7-9
CDR3 DNA: TGTGCCAGCAGCCCGAAAAATAGCTACGAGCAGTACTTC
CDR3 protein: CASSPKNSYEQYF

J gene: TRBJ2-7
clone size: -
D gene: -
V gene: TRBV4-2
CDR3 DNA: TGTGCCAGCAGCCAGCCCCCGTTGGACGAGCAGTACTTC
CDR3 protein: CASSQPPLDEQYF

J gene: TRBJ2-1
clone size: -
D gene: TRBD2
V gene: TRBV6-2/TRBV6-3
CDR3 DNA: TGTGCCAGCACCGTATTCAACGGGGGGAAGCAGTTCTTC
CDR3 protein: CASTVFNGGKQFF

J gene: TRBJ2-1
clone size: -
D gene: -
V gene: TRBV6-2/TRBV6-3
CDR3 DNA: TGTGCCAGCCTTCAAGGGGACCTGCGCAATGAGCAGTTCTTC
CDR3 protein: CASLQGDLRNEQFF

J gene: TRBJ2-7
clone size: -
D gene: -
V gene: TRBV28
CDR3 DNA: TGTGCCAGCAGCGGGAGGACAGGCCCCTCAATCTACGAGCAGTACTTC
CDR3 protein: CASSGRTGPSIYEQYF

J gene: TRBJ2-7
clone size: few
D gene: TRBD1
V gene: TRBV6-6
CDR3 DNA: TGTGCCAGTGGGGACAGGGGCCTTATCCTAGCCTACGAGCAGTACTTC
CDR3 protein: CASGDRGLILAYEQYF

J gene: TRBJ2-5
clone size: once
D gene: TRBD2
V gene: TRBV4-2
CDR3 DNA: TGTGCCAGCAGCCACCCGGGACTAGCGGACAATGAGCAGTACTTC
CDR3 protein: CASSHPGLADNEQYF

J gene: TRBJ2-5
clone size: few
D gene: -
V gene: TRBV29-1
CDR3 DNA: TGCAGCGTTCTCCCCCGGGAAGAGACCCAGTACTTC
CDR3 protein: CSVLPREETQYF

J gene: TRBJ1-6
clone size: -
D gene: -
V gene: TRBV12-3/TRBV12-4
CDR3 DNA: TGTGCCAGCACCCCGGGGGGGTATAATTCACCCCTCCACTTT
CDR3 protein: CASTPGGYNSPLHF

J gene: TRBJ2-7
clone size: -
D gene: -
V gene: TRBV6-2/TRBV6-3
CDR3 DNA: TGTGCCAGCAGGGCCGGGACTGCCAGCTCGCAGTACTTC
CDR3 protein: CASRAGTASSQYF

J gene: TRBJ2-5
clone size: -
D gene: -
V gene: TRBV3-1
CDR3 DNA: TGTGCCAGCAGCCAAGATGGCAGTTCGACCCAGTACTTC
CDR3 protein: CASSQDGSSTQYF

J gene: TRBJ2-7
clone size: -
D gene: -
V gene: TRBV12-3/TRBV12-4
CDR3 DNA: TGTGCCAGCCAGGCCAGGGCATCCTACGAGCAGTACTTC
CDR3 protein: CASQARASYEQYF

J gene: TRBJ2-5
clone size: -
D gene: TRBD2
V gene: TRBV9
CDR3 DNA: TGTGCCAGCAGTCCTGAGCGGGGGGGCGTTAAGACCCAGTACTTC
CDR3 protein: CASSPERGGVKTQYF

J gene: TRBJ2-5
clone size: -
D gene: TRBD1
V gene: TRBV5-1
CDR3 DNA: TGCGCCAGCAAACAGGGGGCTTCCCAAGAGACCCAGTACTTC
CDR3 protein: CASKQGASQETQYF

J gene: TRBJ2-1
clone size: few
D gene: -
V gene: TRBV5-5
CDR3 DNA: TGTGCCAGCAGCTTGGGTAGTAAAAAGAATGAGCAGTTCTTC
CDR3 protein: CASSLGSKKNEQFF

J gene: TRBJ1-5
clone size: -
D gene: -
V gene: TRBV7-9
CDR3 DNA: TGTGCCAGCAGCGCCGAGGGGAGGGGCAATCAGCCCCAGCATTTT
CDR3 protein: CASSAEGRGNQPQHF

J gene: TRBJ2-7
clone size: -
D gene: -
V gene: TRBV28
CDR3 DNA: TGTGCCACCATTGGCCTAGGCCTAGACGAGCAGTACTTC
CDR3 protein: CATIGLGLDEQYF

J gene: TRBJ2-7
clone size: -
D gene: TRBD2
V gene: TRBV5-1
CDR3 DNA: TGCGCCAGCAGCTTGAACGGGGGGGCCGGAGACGAGCAGTACTTC
CDR3 protein: CASSLNGGAGDEQYF

J gene: TRBJ2-1
clone size: few
D gene: -
V gene: TRBV29-1
CDR3 DNA: TGCAGCGTTGAAATCCTCAATGAGCAGTTCTTC
CDR3 protein: CSVEILNEQFF

J gene: TRBJ1-1
clone size: -
D gene: TRBD1
V gene: TRBV7-9
CDR3 DNA: TGTGCCAGCAGCTATATGGGGACAGGTTTGATCACTGAAGCTTTCTTT
CDR3 protein: CASSYMGTGLITEAFF

J gene: TRBJ2-1
clone size: -
D gene: TRBD1
V gene: TRBV7-3
CDR3 DNA: TGTGCCAGCAGCTTAAGCGGCAGGGGGAGCAATGAGCAGTTCTTC
CDR3 protein: CASSLSGRGSNEQFF

J gene: TRBJ2-1
clone size: -
D gene: TRBD2
V gene: TRBV7-2
CDR3 DNA: TGTGCCACCGCCTCCGCGGGGGGGGCCTACAATGAGCAGTTCTTC
CDR3 protein: CATASAGGAYNEQFF

J gene: TRBJ2-5
clone size: -
D gene: TRBD2
V gene: TRBV7-9
CDR3 DNA: TGTGCCAGCAGCTACCAAGCGGGGGGCCAAGAGACCCAGTACTTC
CDR3 protein: CASSYQAGGQETQYF

J gene: TRBJ2-5
clone size: -
D gene: TRBD2
V gene: TRBV20-1
CDR3 DNA: TGCAGTGCTAGACGGCCTAGCGGGGGGGCCTACAATGAGCAGTACTTC
CDR3 protein: CSARRPSGGAYNEQYF

J gene: TRBJ2-3
clone size: few
D gene: -
V gene: TRBV12-3/TRBV12-4
CDR3 DNA: TGTGCCAGCACCGGGACAATGTGGACGCAGTATTTT
CDR3 protein: CASTGTMWTQYF

J gene: TRBJ2-7
clone size: few
D gene: -
V gene: TRBV7-2
CDR3 DNA: TGTGCCAGCAGCTTAGGGGGCCTGGGATTGCAGTACTTC
CDR3 protein: CASSLGGLGLQYF

J gene: TRBJ2-5
clone size: -
D gene: -
V gene: TRBV6-2/TRBV6-3
CDR3 DNA: TGTGCCAGCAGCCGTTATTACGGGGGATTAGAAGAGACCCAGTACTTC
CDR3 protein: CASSRYYGGLEETQYF

J gene: TRBJ2-5
clone size: -
D gene: -
V gene: TRBV5-6
CDR3 DNA: TGTGCCAGCAGTTCCCGAGGGCGGGGCAGGCGGGAGACCCAGTACTTC
CDR3 protein: CASSSRGRGRRETQYF

J gene: TRBJ2-1
clone size: -
D gene: TRBD1
V gene: TRBV4-3
CDR3 DNA: TGCGCCAGCAGCCAAGATCCGAACGGTGGGACAGGGAGAAGTTCCTACAATGAGCAGTTCTTC
CDR3 protein: CASSQDPNGGTGRSSYNEQFF

J gene: TRBJ2-7
clone size: -
D gene: -
V gene: TRBV27
CDR3 DNA: TGTGCCAGCAGGAAAGCCCGGACCCCGACCGACTACGAGCAGTACTTC
CDR3 protein: CASRKARTPTDYEQYF

J gene: TRBJ2-5
clone size: few
D gene: -
V gene: TRBV4-2
CDR3 DNA: TGTGCCAGCAGCCACCGCAGGGAGGAGACCCAGTACTTC
CDR3 protein: CASSHRREETQYF

J gene: TRBJ1-5
clone size: few
D gene: TRBD1
V gene: TRBV20-1
CDR3 DNA: TGCAGTGCACGGACAGGGGGCCCCCACCCCAATCAGCCCCAGCATTTT
CDR3 protein: CSARTGGPHPNQPQHF

J gene: TRBJ1-1
clone size: once
D gene: -
V gene: TRBV12-3/TRBV12-4
CDR3 DNA: TGTGCCAGCACCCCCGGGTGGGACACTGAAGCTTTCTTT
CDR3 protein: CASTPGWDTEAFF

J gene: TRBJ2-7
clone size: -
D gene: -
V gene: TRBV6-5
CDR3 DNA: TGTGCCAGCAGTTATGACAGACCTCCGTACGAGCAGTACTTC
CDR3 protein: CASSYDRPPYEQYF

J gene: TRBJ2-3
clone size: -
D gene: -
V gene: TRBV4-1
CDR3 DNA: TGCGCCAGCAGCCAAGATCTCGTGGCCGCTAGCACAGATACGCAGTATTTT
CDR3 protein: CASSQDLVAASTDTQYF

J gene: TRBJ2-3
clone size: -
D gene: TRBD2
V gene: TRBV4-3
CDR3 DNA: TGCGCCAGCAGCCTACGAGCGGTCTCAGGACTAGCGGCGGATACGCAGTATTTT
CDR3 protein: CASSLRAVSGLAADTQYF

J gene: TRBJ1-2
clone size: -
D gene: TRBD1
V gene: TRBV27
CDR3 DNA: TGTGCCAGCAGTTCCCGGACAGGGGGTTTTAACTATGGCTACACCTTC
CDR3 protein: CASSSRTGGFNYGYTF

J gene: TRBJ2-3
clone size: few
D gene: TRBD1
V gene: TRBV4-3
CDR3 DNA: TGCGCCAGCAGCCAAGCATGGGGACAGACAAACACAGATACGCAGTATTTT
CDR3 protein: CASSQAWGQTNTDTQYF

J gene: TRBJ2-5
clone size: -
D gene: -
V gene: TRBV28
CDR3 DNA: TGTGCCAGCATTCGGGACTCACCAGAGACCCAGTACTTC
CDR3 protein: CASIRDSPETQYF

J gene: TRBJ2-3
clone size: few
D gene: -
V gene: TRBV7-9
CDR3 DNA: TGTGCCAGCAGCTATAGGGTCGACCCGAGGGGTACGCAGTATTTT
CDR3 protein: CASSYRVDPRGTQYF

J gene: TRBJ2-7
clone size: -
D gene: TRBD1
V gene: TRBV18
CDR3 DNA: TGTGCCAGCTCACCGAAGGGACAGGACTACGAGCAGTACTTC
CDR3 protein: CASSPKGQDYEQYF

J gene: TRBJ2-5
clone size: many
D gene: TRBD2
V gene: TRBV2
CDR3 DNA: TGTGCCAGCCTCCGATGGGTGACTAGCGGGGGTGAGCAAGAGACCCAGTACTTC
CDR3 protein: CASLRWVTSGGEQETQYF

J gene: TRBJ1-2
clone size: few
D gene: TRBD1
V gene: TRBV7-2
CDR3 DNA: TGTGCCAGCAGCTTCGACAGGGAAAGATATGGCTACACCTTC
CDR3 protein: CASSFDRERYGYTF

J gene: TRBJ2-7
clone size: -
D gene: -
V gene: TRBV3-1
CDR3 DNA: TGTGCCAGCAGCCAATACTACTACGAGCAGTACTTC
CDR3 protein: CASSQYYYEQYF

J gene: TRBJ1-1
clone size: -
D gene: -
V gene: TRBV6-1
CDR3 DNA: TGTGCCAGCAGTGAGTTCCGTGTGGGGACCTTTAAAGCTTTCTTT
CDR3 protein: CASSEFRVGTFKAFF

J gene: TRBJ2-5
clone size: -
D gene: TRBD1
V gene: TRBV6-6
CDR3 DNA: TGTGCCAGCAGTTACCCGGGACAGAAAGAAGAGACCCCGTACTTC
CDR3 protein: CASSYPGQKEETPYF

J gene: TRBJ1-5
clone size: -
D gene: -
V gene: TRBV6-2/TRBV6-3
CDR3 DNA: TGTGCCAGCAGTTACGGGGAAGCCCAGCATTTT
CDR3 protein: CASSYGEAQHF

J gene: TRBJ2-5
clone size: -
D gene: -
V gene: TRBV24-1
CDR3 DNA: TGTGCCACCAGTGATTATGCCGGGAGCCCAGAGACCCAGTACTTC
CDR3 protein: CATSDYAGSPETQYF

J gene: TRBJ2-1
clone size: -
D gene: TRBD2
V gene: TRBV6-6
CDR3 DNA: TGTGCCAGCAAGATCGAGCGGGGCCTGATGATTTACAATGAGCAGTTCTTC
CDR3 protein: CASKIERGLMIYNEQFF

J gene: TRBJ2-1
clone size: -
D gene: -
V gene: TRBV10-3
CDR3 DNA: TGTGCCATCAGTGAGTCGTTAGCTACCGAGCAGTTCTTC
CDR3 protein: CAISESLATEQFF